The entry that follows covers one T cell receptor beta chain sequence. The antigen is unknown. The data belong to a study of CD8+ T cells in alopecia areata. General observations from the study: Scalp repertoires also include resident alphabeta T cells from normal skin. It was lesional scalp, especially alopecia totalis/universalis, that showed higher clonality than normal scalp. Mice gave a clearer picture of TCR sharing than patients did, possibly for HLA-related reasons.

Extracted from the samples, RNA was reverse transcribed into cDNA to serve as the sequencing template. Profiled with immunoSEQ multiplex PCR; TCRdb holds only in-frame clones, not every one. The sample shows roughly 64,000 clones, 44% of them seen only once. Germline assignment: CDR1 LGHNA and CDR2 YSLEER. This CDR3 is built from 13 residues. V lost 0 bases and J lost 4, with 7 bases in between. Peripheral blood and lesional scalp punch biopsies were taken from alopecia areata patients. This chain uses TRBV4-3 with TRBJ2-7, with no clear D. The sample comprised NKG2D-low CD8+ T cells sorted from blood. The TCR was taken from a human donor with alopecia areata. The CDR3 loop reads CASSQDIKYEQYF. The CDR3 coding sequence is TGCGCCAGCAGCCAAGATATCAAGTACGAGCAGTACTTC.